This T cell receptor (beta chain) was sequenced during a study of blood T cell repertoires in COVID-19. Study details: Donors in the United States, Italy and Spain gave samples during acute or convalescent COVID-19. T cells, B-cell-depleted T cells, or PBMCs supplied cDNA or gDNA.

Original handling: Nucleated cell number was recorded as an estimate derived from reference gene primer amplification. Using immunoSEQ multiplex PCR, the repertoire was profiled, and TCRdb retains in-frame clones only, with some absent. The V and J calls and the clone size are those of that table, but D and trimming were determined from the DNA. This table has 55,000 to 75,000 clones, 70% to 90% appearing once. This clonotype originated in a human donor in a cohort sampled during active COVID-19. Sample: peripheral blood.

CDR3: CASSLANGLASYEQYF. The CDR3 region has the DNA TGTGCCAGCAGCTTGGCCAACGGGCTAGCCTCCTACGAGCAGTACTTC. The chain couples TRBV5-4 to TRBJ2-7; maybe TRBD2 (5 bases). This CDR3 is built from 16 residues. Germline V CDR1 and CDR2: SGHNT, YYREEE (reference sequence). The V and J ends lost 0 bases and 0 bases respectively, with 13 bases between them.